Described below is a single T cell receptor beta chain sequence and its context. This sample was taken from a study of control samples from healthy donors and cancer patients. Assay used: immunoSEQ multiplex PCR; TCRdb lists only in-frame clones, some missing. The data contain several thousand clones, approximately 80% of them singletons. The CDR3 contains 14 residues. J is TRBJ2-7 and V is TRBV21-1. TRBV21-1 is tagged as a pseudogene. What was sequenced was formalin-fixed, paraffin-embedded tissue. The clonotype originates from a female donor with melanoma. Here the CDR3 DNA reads TGTGCCAGCAGCAAAGTGCAGCCCCTCTACGAGCAGTACTTC. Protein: CASSKVQPLYEQYF.